This entry features one TCR beta chain sequence. Its antigen is undetermined. Per the germline V gene, CDR1 is MNHNS and CDR2 is SASEGT. The CDR3 runs to 15 residues. V was clipped by 5 bases and J by 2 bases, with 10 bases between them. This record comes from a study of graft-versus-host responses after intestinal transplantation. About the study: Every recipient underwent anti-thymocyte globulin induction, then tacrolimus and steroids for roughly 3 years.

Notes on the study in general: Researchers found GvH clones in recipient marrow, and some showed up first in ileum or blood.

TCRdb keeps only in-frame clones here, not all; method: immunoSEQ multiplex PCR. The sample carries under 150,000 clones, more than 90% recorded once. The chain carries TRBV6-1 and TRBJ1-6, with no clear D. This receptor was identified in a human donor who received an intestinal transplant. The specimen was unstimulated CD4+ T cells sorted from spleen or lymph node cells, collected before intestinal transplant. CDR3 nucleotides: TGTGCCAGCAGTATAGCAACAGCCTATAATTCACCCCTCCACTTT. Its protein product is CASSIATAYNSPLHF.